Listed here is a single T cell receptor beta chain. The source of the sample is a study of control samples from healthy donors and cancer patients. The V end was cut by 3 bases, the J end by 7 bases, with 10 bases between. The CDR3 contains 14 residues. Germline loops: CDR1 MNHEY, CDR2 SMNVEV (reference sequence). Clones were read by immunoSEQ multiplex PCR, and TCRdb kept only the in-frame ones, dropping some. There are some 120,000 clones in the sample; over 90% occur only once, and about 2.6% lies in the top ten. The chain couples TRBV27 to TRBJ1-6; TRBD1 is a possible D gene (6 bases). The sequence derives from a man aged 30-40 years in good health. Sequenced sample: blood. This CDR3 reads CASSFTGMNSPLHF. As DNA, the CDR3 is TGTGCCAGCAGTTTCACAGGGATGAATTCACCCCTCCACTTT.